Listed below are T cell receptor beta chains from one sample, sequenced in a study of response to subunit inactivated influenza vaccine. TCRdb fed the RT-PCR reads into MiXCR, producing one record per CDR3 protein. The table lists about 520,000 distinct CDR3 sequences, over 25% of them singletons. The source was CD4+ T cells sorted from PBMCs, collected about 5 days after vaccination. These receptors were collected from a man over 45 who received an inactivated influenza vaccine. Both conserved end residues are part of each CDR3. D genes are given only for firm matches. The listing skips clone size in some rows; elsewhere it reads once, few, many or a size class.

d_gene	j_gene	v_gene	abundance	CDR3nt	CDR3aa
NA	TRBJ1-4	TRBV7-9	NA	TGTGCCAGCAGTCGGGCGGAAGCAACTAATGAAAAACTGTTTTTT	CASSRAEATNEKLFF
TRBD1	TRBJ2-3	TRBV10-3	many	TGTGCCATCACCCCAGGGGGCAACACAGATACGCAGTATTTT	CAITPGGNTDTQYF
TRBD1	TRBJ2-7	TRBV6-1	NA	TGTGCCAGCAGCAGACAGGGAAAAGGCTACGAGCAGTACTTC	CASSRQGKGYEQYF
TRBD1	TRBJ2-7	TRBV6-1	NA	TGTGCCAGCAGAATGACAGGGGAGGCCTACGAGCAGTACTTC	CASRMTGEAYEQYF
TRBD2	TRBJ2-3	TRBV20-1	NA	TGCAGTGCTTCCCGACTAGCGGGAGAGAGGGATACGCAGTATTTT	CSASRLAGERDTQYF
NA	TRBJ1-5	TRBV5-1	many	TGTGCCAGCAGTTTGGAGGGTTATAGCAATCAGCCCCAGCATTTT	CASSLEGYSNQPQHF
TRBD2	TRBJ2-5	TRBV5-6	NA	TGTGCCAGCAGCCTAGCGGGATTTGAAGAGACCCAGTACTTC	CASSLAGFEETQYF
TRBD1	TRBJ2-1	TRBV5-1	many	TGCGCCAGCAGACCGGGACAGTACAATGAGCAGTTCTTC	CASRPGQYNEQFF
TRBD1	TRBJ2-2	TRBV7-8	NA	TGTGCCAGCAGCTTACTAACAGGGGGCAACACCGGGGAGCTGTTTTTT	CASSLLTGGNTGELFF
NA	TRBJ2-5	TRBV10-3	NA	TGTGCCATCAGTGAGTCGGGTGAGGAGACCCAGTACTTC	CAISESGEETQYF
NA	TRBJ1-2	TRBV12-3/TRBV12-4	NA	TGTGCCAGCAGTTCAAGGGGCAACTATGGCTACACCTTC	CASSSRGNYGYTF
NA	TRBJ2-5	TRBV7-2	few	TGTGCCAGCAGCTGGGGGGCGAGGGAGACCCAGTACTTC	CASSWGARETQYF
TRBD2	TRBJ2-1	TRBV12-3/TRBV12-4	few	TGTGCCAGCAAATGGACTAGCGGGTGGGGGGAATACAATGAGCAGTTCTTC	CASKWTSGWGEYNEQFF
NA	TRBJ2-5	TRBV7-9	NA	TGTGCCAGCAGCTTAGTAGTGACTAGAGCCACCCAGTACTTC	CASSLVVTRATQYF
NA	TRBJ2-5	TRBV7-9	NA	TGTGCCAGCAGCTTCTTGGGCGGGACGGAGACCCAGTACTTC	CASSFLGGTETQYF
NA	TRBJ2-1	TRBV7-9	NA	TGTGCCAGCAGCTCCTGGGGAGGCCTTTCCTACAATGAGCAGTTCTTC	CASSSWGGLSYNEQFF
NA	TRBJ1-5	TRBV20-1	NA	TGCAGTGCTACTTCGCCAGGGGTCTACAATCAGCCCCAGCATTTT	CSATSPGVYNQPQHF
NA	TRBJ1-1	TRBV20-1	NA	TGCAGTGCTAGAAAGACAGGGAACACTGAAGCTTTCTTT	CSARKTGNTEAFF